What follows is one T cell receptor (beta chain) and its context. The data are from a study of regulatory T cells in long-lasting Graves disease. CDR1 and CDR2 from the germline V gene are MGHDK and SYGVNS. This CDR3 contains 14 residues. V was clipped by 4 bases and J by 2 bases, with 6 bases between them. Libraries of TCR beta came from iRepertoire HTBI primers plus Arm-PCR of CDR3 regions. TCRdb passed the multiplex PCR reads through MiXCR, listing each CDR3 protein once. The sample carries around 400,000 distinct CDR3 sequences, around 22% recorded once. Time point denoted: persistent/refractory GD, antithyroid drugs over 5 years with positive TRAb. There was RNA extracted from PBMCs, and the TCR library was made from it. Patients all came to the study from an endocrinology department in Xi'an, China. With EDTA tubes as the receptacles, 7.5 to 9.5 milliliters of peripheral blood were drawn.

The sequence was collected from a female donor with Graves disease. The chain carries TRBV25-1 and TRBJ2-6, with D hard to call. The material was peripheral blood mononuclear cells (PBMCs), obtained when the disease was refractory, from a patient treated with antithyroid drugs. In DNA form, the CDR3 reads TGTGCCAGCAGTGTTTTCGCTGGGGCCAACGTCCTGACTTTC. Its protein is CASSVFAGANVLTF.